What follows describes a single T cell receptor (beta chain). The data belong to a study of cytomegalovirus exposure and HLA in healthy donors. The CDR3 is 13 residues long. Trimming at V came to 5 bases and at J to 6 bases, leaving 4 bases not matched to a gene. Germline-derived CDR1 and CDR2 are MNHNY and SVGAGI (reference sequence). This table comes from immunoSEQ multiplex PCR, and its TCRdb copy is limited to in-frame clones, with some not included. This table has about 130,000 clones, 88% appearing once. Sequences were obtained from PBMCs. This receptor was taken from a man in his thirties or forties in good health and CMV-seronegative. This sequence joins TRBV6-6 and TRBJ1-1; TRBD1 matches at 9 bases. The CDR3 reads CASSQTGGAEAFF. As DNA, the CDR3 is TGTGCCAGCAGTCAAACAGGGGGCGCTGAAGCTTTCTTT.